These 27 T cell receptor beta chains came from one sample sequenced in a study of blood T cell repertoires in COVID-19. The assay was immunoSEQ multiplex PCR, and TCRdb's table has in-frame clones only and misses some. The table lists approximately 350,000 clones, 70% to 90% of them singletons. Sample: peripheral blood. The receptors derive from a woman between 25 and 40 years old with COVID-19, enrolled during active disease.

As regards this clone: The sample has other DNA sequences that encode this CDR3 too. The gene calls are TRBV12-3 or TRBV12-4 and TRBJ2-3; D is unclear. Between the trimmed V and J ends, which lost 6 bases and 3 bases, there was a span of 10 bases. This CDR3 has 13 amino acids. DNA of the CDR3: TGTGCCAGCAGCCTCCTCGCGACAGATACGCAGTATTTT. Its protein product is CASSLLATDTQYF.

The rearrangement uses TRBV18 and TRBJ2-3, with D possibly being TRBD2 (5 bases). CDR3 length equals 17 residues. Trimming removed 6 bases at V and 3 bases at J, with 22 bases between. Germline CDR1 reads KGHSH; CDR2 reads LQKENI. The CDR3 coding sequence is TGTGCCAGCTCGCGAACGCGGGCGGTCTTGGGGACAGATACGCAGTATTTT. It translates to CASSRTRAVLGTDTQYF. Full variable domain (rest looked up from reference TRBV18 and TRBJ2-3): NAGVMQNPRHLVRRRGQEARLRCSPMKGHSHVYWYRQLPEEGLKFMVYLQKENIIDESGMPKERFSAEFPKEGPSILRIQQVVRGDSAAYFCASSRTRAVLGTDTQYFGPGTRLTVL.

CDR3 nucleotide sequence: TGTGCCACCAGTGATGCGCCCGGTGGGGCCAATTCAGATACGCAGTATTTT. It specifies CATSDAPGGANSDTQYF. The V gene is TRBV24-1, the J gene TRBJ2-3; perhaps TRBD1 as D (5 bases). The CDR3 is made up of 17 amino acids. Between the trimmed V and J ends, which lost 3 bases and 4 bases, there was a span of 19 bases. Germline V CDR1 and CDR2: KGHDR, SFDVKD.

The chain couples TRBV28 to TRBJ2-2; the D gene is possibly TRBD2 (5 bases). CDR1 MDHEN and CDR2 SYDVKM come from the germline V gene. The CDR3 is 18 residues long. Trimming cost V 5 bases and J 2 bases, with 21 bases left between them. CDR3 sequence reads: CASSRTLSRRSNTGELFF. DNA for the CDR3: TGTGCCAGCAGTCGAACCCTCAGCCGGAGGAGCAACACCGGGGAGCTGTTTTTT.

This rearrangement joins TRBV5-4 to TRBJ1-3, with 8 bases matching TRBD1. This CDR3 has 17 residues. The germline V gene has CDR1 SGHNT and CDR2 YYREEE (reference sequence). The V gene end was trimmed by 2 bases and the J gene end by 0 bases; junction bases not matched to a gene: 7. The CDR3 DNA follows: TGTGCCAGCAGCTTATCCAGGGGGCTCTCCTCTGGAAACACCATATATTTT. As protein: CASSLSRGLSSGNTIYF.

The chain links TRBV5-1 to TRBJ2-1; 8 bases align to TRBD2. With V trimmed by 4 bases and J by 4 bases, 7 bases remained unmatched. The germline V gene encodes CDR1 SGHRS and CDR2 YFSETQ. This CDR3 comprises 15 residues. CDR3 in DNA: TGCGCCAGCAGCGGGGCTAGCGGGCGGTACAATGAGCAGTTCTTC. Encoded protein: CASSGASGRYNEQFF. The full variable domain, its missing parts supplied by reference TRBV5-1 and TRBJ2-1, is KAGVTQTPRYLIKTRGQQVTLSCSPISGHRSVSWYQQTPGQGLQFLFEYFSETQRNKGNFPGRFSGRQFSNSRSEMNVSTLELGDSALYLCASSGASGRYNEQFFGPGTRLTVL.

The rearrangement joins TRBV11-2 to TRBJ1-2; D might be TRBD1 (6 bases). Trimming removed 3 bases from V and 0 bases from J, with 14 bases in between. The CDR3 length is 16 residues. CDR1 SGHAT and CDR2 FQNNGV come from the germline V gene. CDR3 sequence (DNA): TGTGCCAGCAGCTTGTTTGGACAGCAATCTAACTATGGCTACACCTTC. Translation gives CASSLFGQQSNYGYTF.

CDR3 region: CASLPTVQGMNTEAFF. The CDR3 region has the DNA TGTGCTAGTTTACCAACCGTTCAGGGAATGAACACTGAAGCTTTCTTT. This chain connects TRBV12-5 to TRBJ1-1; tentative D call: TRBD1 (5 bases). The germline gives CDR1 LGHNT, CDR2 FRNRAP. Trimming removed 8 bases from V and 0 bases from J, with 19 bases in between. The CDR3 has 16 residues.

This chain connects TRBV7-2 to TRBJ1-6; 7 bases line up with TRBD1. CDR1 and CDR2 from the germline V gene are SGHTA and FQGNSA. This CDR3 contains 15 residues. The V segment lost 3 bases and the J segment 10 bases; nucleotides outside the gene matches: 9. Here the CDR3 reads CASSFSDRVRSPLHF. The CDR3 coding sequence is TGTGCCAGCAGCTTTTCAGACAGGGTGCGGTCACCCCTCCACTTT.

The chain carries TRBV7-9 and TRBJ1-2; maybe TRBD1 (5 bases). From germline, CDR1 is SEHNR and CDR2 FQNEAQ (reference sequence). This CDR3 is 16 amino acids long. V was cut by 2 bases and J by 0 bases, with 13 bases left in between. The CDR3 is CASSLKWGGTNYGYTF. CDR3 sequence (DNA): TGTGCCAGCAGCTTAAAGTGGGGCGGAACTAACTATGGCTACACCTTC. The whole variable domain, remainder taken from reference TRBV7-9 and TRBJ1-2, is DTGVSQNPRHKITKRGQNVTFRCDPISEHNRLYWYRQTLGQGPEFLTYFQNEAQLEKSRLLSDRFSAERPKGSFSTLEIQRTEQGDSAMYLCASSLKWGGTNYGYTFGSGTRLTVV.

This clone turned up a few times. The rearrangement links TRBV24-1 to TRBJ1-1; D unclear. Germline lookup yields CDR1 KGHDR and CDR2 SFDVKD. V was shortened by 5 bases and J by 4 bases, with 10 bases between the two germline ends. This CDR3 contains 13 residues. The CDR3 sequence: CATSVGGSTEAFF. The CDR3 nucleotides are TGTGCCACCAGTGTAGGAGGGAGCACTGAAGCTTTCTTT.

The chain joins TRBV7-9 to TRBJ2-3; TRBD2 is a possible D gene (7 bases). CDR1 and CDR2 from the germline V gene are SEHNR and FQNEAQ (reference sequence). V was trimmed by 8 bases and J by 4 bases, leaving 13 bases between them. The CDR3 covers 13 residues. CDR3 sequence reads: CASGGGSADTQYF. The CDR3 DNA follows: TGTGCCAGCGGCGGGGGCAGCGCAGATACGCAGTATTTT.

CDR3 bases: TGTGCCAGCAGCGTAGGCGCGAGGGATAGTGAGCAGTTCTTC. The encoded protein is CASSVGARDSEQFF. V and J are TRBV9 and TRBJ2-1; D may be TRBD2 (5 bases). V was shortened by 0 bases and J by 9 bases, with 13 bases between the two germline ends. The germline CDR1 and CDR2 sequences are SGDLS and YYNGEE. This CDR3 contains 14 residues. Complete variable domain (other parts from reference TRBV9 and TRBJ2-1): DSGVTQTPKHLITATGQRVTLRCSPRSGDLSVYWYQQSLDQGLQFLIQYYNGEERAKGNILERFSAQQFPDLHSELNLSSLELGDSALYFCASSVGARDSEQFFGPGTRLTVL.

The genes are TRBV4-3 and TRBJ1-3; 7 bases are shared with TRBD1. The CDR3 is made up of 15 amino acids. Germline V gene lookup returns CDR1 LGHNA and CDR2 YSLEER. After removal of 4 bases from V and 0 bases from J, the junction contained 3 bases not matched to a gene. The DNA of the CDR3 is TGCGCCAGCAGCCGAGACAGGGCCTCTGGAAACACCATATATTTT. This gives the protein CASSRDRASGNTIYF.

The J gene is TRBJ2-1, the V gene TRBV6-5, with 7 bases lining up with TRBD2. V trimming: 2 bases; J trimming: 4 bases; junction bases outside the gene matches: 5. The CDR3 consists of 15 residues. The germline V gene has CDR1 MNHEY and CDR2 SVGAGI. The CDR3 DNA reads TGTGCCAGCAGTTACGGGCGGGGGACGTACAATGAGCAGTTCTTC. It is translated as CASSYGRGTYNEQFF.

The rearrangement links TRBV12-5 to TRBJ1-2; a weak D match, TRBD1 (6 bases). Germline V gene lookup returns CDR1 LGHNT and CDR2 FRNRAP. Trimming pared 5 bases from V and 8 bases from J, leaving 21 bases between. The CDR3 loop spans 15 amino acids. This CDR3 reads CASGPIDRPKSGYTF. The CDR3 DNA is TGTGCTAGTGGTCCTATAGACAGGCCTAAGTCGGGCTACACCTTC.

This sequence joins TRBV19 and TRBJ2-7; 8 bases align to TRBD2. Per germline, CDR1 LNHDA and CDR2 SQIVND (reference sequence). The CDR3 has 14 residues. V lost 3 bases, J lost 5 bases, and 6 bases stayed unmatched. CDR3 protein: CASSIGGAGHEQYF. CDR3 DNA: TGTGCCAGTAGTATCGGGGGGGCAGGGCACGAGCAGTACTTC.

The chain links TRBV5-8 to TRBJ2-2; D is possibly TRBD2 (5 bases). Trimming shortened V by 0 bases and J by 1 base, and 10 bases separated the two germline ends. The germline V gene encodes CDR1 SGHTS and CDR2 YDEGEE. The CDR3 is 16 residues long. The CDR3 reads CASSLGLAGNTGELFF. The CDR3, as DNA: TGTGCCAGCAGCTTGGGTCTAGCCGGGAACACCGGGGAGCTGTTTTTT.

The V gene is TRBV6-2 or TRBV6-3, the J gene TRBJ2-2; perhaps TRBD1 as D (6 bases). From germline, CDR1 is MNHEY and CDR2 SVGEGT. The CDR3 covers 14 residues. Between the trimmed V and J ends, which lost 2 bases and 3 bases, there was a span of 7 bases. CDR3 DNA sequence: TGTGCCAGCAGTTACAGGGGGTACACCGGGGAGCTGTTTTTT. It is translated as CASSYRGYTGELFF.

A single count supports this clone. The CDR3 sequence is CATGENYEQYF. DNA of the CDR3: TGTGCCACAGGGGAAAACTACGAGCAGTACTTC. V gene TRBV24-1 combines with J gene TRBJ2-7; a weak D match, TRBD1 (5 bases). Germline lookup yields CDR1 KGHDR and CDR2 SFDVKD. The CDR3 is made up of 11 amino acids. V lost 10 bases and J 3 bases, leaving 9 bases between the germline ends.

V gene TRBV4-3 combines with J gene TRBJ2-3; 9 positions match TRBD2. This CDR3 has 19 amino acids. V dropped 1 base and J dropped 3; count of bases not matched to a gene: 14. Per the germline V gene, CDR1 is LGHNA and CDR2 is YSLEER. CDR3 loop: CASSQGNSIAGEYTDTQYF. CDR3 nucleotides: TGCGCCAGCAGCCAAGGGAACTCAATAGCGGGAGAGTATACAGATACGCAGTATTTT.

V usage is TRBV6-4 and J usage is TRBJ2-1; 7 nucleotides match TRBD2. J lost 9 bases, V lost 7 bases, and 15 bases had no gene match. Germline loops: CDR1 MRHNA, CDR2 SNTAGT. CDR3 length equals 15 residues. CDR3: CASMLAEDGGGEQFF. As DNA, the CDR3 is TGTGCCAGCATGCTAGCGGAGGATGGTGGTGGTGAGCAGTTCTTC.

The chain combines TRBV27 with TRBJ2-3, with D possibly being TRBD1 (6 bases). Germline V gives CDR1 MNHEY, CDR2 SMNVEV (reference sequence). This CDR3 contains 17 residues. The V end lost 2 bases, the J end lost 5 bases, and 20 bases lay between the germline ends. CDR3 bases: TGTGCCAGCAGTTTAGCTCACTCTGGGGGCCGGGGAGATACGCAGTATTTT. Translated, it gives CASSLAHSGGRGDTQYF.

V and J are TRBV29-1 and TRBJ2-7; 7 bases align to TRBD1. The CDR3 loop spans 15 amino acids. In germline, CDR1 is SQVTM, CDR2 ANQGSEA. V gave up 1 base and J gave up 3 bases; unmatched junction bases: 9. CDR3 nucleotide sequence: TGCAGCGTTGAAGGAGACAGGGTAAAGGGCTACGAGCAGTACTTC. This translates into CSVEGDRVKGYEQYF.

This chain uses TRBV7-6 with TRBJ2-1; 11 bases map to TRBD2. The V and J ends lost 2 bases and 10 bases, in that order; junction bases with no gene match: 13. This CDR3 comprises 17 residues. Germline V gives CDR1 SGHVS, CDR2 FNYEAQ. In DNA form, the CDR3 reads TGTGCCAGCAGCTTAAGTGGACTAGCGGGCTTGGGATGGGAGCAGTTCTTC. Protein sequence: CASSLSGLAGLGWEQFF.

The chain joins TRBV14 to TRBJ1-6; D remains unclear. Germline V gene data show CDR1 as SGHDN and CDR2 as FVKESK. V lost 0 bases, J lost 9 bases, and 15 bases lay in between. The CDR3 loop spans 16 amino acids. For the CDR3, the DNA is TGTGCCAGCAGCCAAGATCTTGGGCAGCCAAGTTCACCCCTCCACTTT. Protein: CASSQDLGQPSSPLHF.

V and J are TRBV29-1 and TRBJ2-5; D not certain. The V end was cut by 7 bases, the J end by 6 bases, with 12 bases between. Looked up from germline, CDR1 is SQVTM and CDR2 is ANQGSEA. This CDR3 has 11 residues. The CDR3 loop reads CSALEDQTQYF. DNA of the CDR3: TGCAGCGCATTAGAGGATCAGACCCAGTACTTC. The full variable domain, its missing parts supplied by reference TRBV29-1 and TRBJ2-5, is SAVISQKPSRDICQRGTSLTIQCQVDSQVTMMFWYRQQPGQSLTLIATANQGSEATYESGFVIDKFPISRPNLTFSTLTVSNMSPEDSSIYLCSALEDQTQYFGPGTRLLVL.